These T cell receptor beta chains were read from a single sample in a study of blood T cell repertoires in COVID-19. Measured with immunoSEQ multiplex PCR; TCRdb has only the in-frame clones, and not every one. The profile shows about 80,000 clones, nearly 90% of them singletons. The material sequenced was peripheral blood. All receptors derive from a woman aged 80 or older with active or convalescent COVID-19. CDR3s include the opening cysteine and the closing phenylalanine or tryptophan. A D gene is named only where the DNA matches it firmly. The size of a clone is reported for some rows only, either as once, few or many, or as a class for expanded clones.

J gene,CDR3 length,V gene,clone size,D gene,CDR3 DNA,CDR3 protein
TRBJ1-6,16,TRBV5-5,-,-,TGTGCCAGCAGCTCCAGGACCGACAGTTCTTATTCACCCCTCCACTTT,CASSSRTDSSYSPLHF
TRBJ2-5,15,TRBV9,-,-,TGTGCCAGCAGCGTAGGAGCGTTGGGCCAAGAGACCCAGTACTTC,CASSVGALGQETQYF
TRBJ1-4,13,TRBV10-3,-,-,TGTGCCATTTGGGGGGGCTTGGGTGAAAAACTGTTTTTT,CAIWGGLGEKLFF
TRBJ2-7,16,TRBV28,-,TRBD1,TGTGCCAGCAGGGGACAGGGGGCGCGGAGATCCTACGAGCAGTACTTC,CASRGQGARRSYEQYF
TRBJ2-3,14,TRBV6-6,-,-,TGTGCCAGCACCTTAGGATTAGCGTTAGATACGCAGTATTTT,CASTLGLALDTQYF
TRBJ1-4,13,TRBV6-5,once,-,TGTGCCAGCCGGGGGGCAACTAATGAAAAACTGTTTTTT,CASRGATNEKLFF
TRBJ1-2,14,TRBV7-9,few,-,TGTGCCAGCAGCTTCGCAATACAGAGAGATGGCTACACCTTC,CASSFAIQRDGYTF
TRBJ1-3,13,TRBV11-3,-,-,TGTGCCAGCAGCCGGGGCTCTGGAAACACCATATATTTT,CASSRGSGNTIYF
TRBJ2-3,16,TRBV24-1,-,TRBD2,TGTGCCACCAGTGATCCTAGAGCGGGAGTGACAGATACGCAGTATTTT,CATSDPRAGVTDTQYF
TRBJ1-1,16,TRBV28,-,TRBD1,TGTGCCAGCAGTTTGGGGGCTACAGGGGGCGCCTCAAGAGCTTTCTTT,CASSLGATGGASRAFF
TRBJ2-3,16,TRBV7-2,-,TRBD2,TGTGCCAGCAGCTTATTAGGAGGGACTAGCGGAGATACGCAGTATTTT,CASSLLGGTSGDTQYF
TRBJ1-4,16,TRBV19,-,-,TGTGCCAGTAGTATAGTAGGATTAACAGCGGGGGAAAAACTGTTTTTT,CASSIVGLTAGEKLFF
TRBJ2-2,14,TRBV15,few,-,TGTGCCACCAAAGGGACACCCGTTTCCGGGGAGCTGTTTTTT,CATKGTPVSGELFF
TRBJ2-7,14,TRBV5-1,-,TRBD1,TGCGCCAGCAGCTCTACCGGGACAGGATACGAGCAGTACTTC,CASSSTGTGYEQYF
TRBJ2-1,16,TRBV5-1,-,TRBD2,TGCGCCAGCAGCTTGGGGCTAGCGGGGACGAGGGATGAGCAGTTCTTC,CASSLGLAGTRDEQFF
TRBJ2-7,15,TRBV27,-,-,TGTGCCAGCAGTGCGAGTAGCGGAGGGGTCAACGAGCAGTACTTC,CASSASSGGVNEQYF
TRBJ2-4,16,TRBV6-2/TRBV6-3,-,TRBD1,TGTGCCAGCAGTAAAAACGGAATCAACAGGGGGGACATTCAGTACTTC,CASSKNGINRGDIQYF
TRBJ2-7,13,TRBV10-3,-,-,TGTGCCATCAGCGGTACAGAAGCCTACGAGCAGTACTTC,CAISGTEAYEQYF
TRBJ2-1,15,TRBV3-1/TRBV3-2,-,TRBD1,TGTGCCAGCAGTGCCGACAGGGGGCTAAGCAATGAGCAGTTCTTC,CASSADRGLSNEQFF
TRBJ2-3,18,TRBV6-1,few,TRBD2,TGTGCCAGCAGTGGAACTAGCGTCCCCGGAGGAAAGCAAGATACGCAGTATTTT,CASSGTSVPGGKQDTQYF
TRBJ2-6,13,TRBV6-5,-,TRBD2,TGTGCCAGCGGGAGGGCTGGGGCCAACGTCCTGACTTTC,CASGRAGANVLTF
TRBJ2-2,16,TRBV19,-,TRBD2,TGTGCCAGTAGTAGCCCGGGACTAGCGAACACCGGGGAGCTGTTTTTT,CASSSPGLANTGELFF
TRBJ1-1,13,TRBV12-3/TRBV12-4,-,-,TGTGCCAGCAGTTCAGGCAGGTACACTGAAGCTTTCTTT,CASSSGRYTEAFF
TRBJ2-1,16,TRBV3-1/TRBV3-2,-,TRBD2,TGTGCCAGCAGCCAAGATAGCGGGAGGGTGGGGAATGAGCAGTTCTTC,CASSQDSGRVGNEQFF
TRBJ2-5,14,TRBV27,-,TRBD2,TGTGCCAGCAGTCTAGGGACTAGCGGAGAGACCCAGTACTTC,CASSLGTSGETQYF
TRBJ1-6,16,TRBV9,-,TRBD1,TGTGCCAGCAGCGTAAGGACAGGGGATGGTAATTCACCCCTCCACTTT,CASSVRTGDGNSPLHF
TRBJ2-2,14,TRBV7-2,-,TRBD1,TGTGCCAGCCTCCGGACAGGGAAGTTCGGGGAGCTGTTTTTT,CASLRTGKFGELFF
TRBJ2-1,17,TRBV14,-,-,TGTGCCAGCACTCAGGGGGGTGTGACTACTACCTACAATGAGCAGTTCTTC,CASTQGGVTTTYNEQFF
TRBJ2-1,14,TRBV27,-,-,TGTGCCAGCAGTTTATCCCCAGGGCCAATCGAGCAGTTCTTC,CASSLSPGPIEQFF
TRBJ2-2,15,TRBV29-1,-,TRBD1,TGCAGCGTTGTCCCGGGACAGACGAACACCGGGGAGCTGTTTTTT,CSVVPGQTNTGELFF
TRBJ2-5,13,TRBV12-3/TRBV12-4,-,-,TGTGCCAGCAGTTCCCATGGAGGGGAGACCCAGTACTTC,CASSSHGGETQYF
TRBJ1-1,14,TRBV5-1,-,TRBD1,TGCGCCAGCAGCACGGGACAGGGGGACACTGAAGCTTTCTTT,CASSTGQGDTEAFF
TRBJ2-1,13,TRBV28,once,TRBD2,TGTGCCAGCAGCGGGCGGGGGAGCAATGAGCAGTTCTTC,CASSGRGSNEQFF
TRBJ2-7,15,TRBV7-8,-,TRBD1,TGTGCCAGCAGCGTCCGGGACAGGGGGATCTACGAGCAGTACTTC,CASSVRDRGIYEQYF
TRBJ1-4,21,TRBV21-1,few,-,TGTGCCAGCAGCAAAACGCAGGCCCCCGGGACAGGGGGCTTGAGTCATGAAAAACTGTTTTTT,CASSKTQAPGTGGLSHEKLFF
TRBJ2-7,14,TRBV3-1/TRBV3-2,-,TRBD1,TGTGCCAGCAGCCGTCCGGGACAGGGATCCGAGCAGTACTTC,CASSRPGQGSEQYF
TRBJ2-1,15,TRBV9,-,TRBD2,TGTGCCAGCAGCCGAAGCGGGAGTGTTTACAATGAGCAGTTCTTC,CASSRSGSVYNEQFF
TRBJ1-6,15,TRBV2,-,-,TGTGCCAGCATACCGGAGGGGGGGGCTTATTCACCCCTCCACTTT,CASIPEGGAYSPLHF
TRBJ2-7,15,TRBV10-3,-,TRBD2,TGTGCCATCAGTGAAAGCGGGGCCGGCTCCTACGAGCAGTACTTC,CAISESGAGSYEQYF
TRBJ2-1,15,TRBV19,-,TRBD1,TGTGCCAGTAATAACCCGGGACAGGGGGTTGGTGAGCAGTTCTTC,CASNNPGQGVGEQFF